The 25 T cell receptor beta chains below were found in one sample sequenced in a study of spatial heterogeneity in lung cancer. Specified time point: sample taken at primary tumor resection. Unsorted whole RNA of tumor, nontumor lung or frozen PBMC was sequenced. TCRdb re-derived calls from the 5' RACE reads in MiXCR, one entry per CDR3 protein. The sample records 20,000 to 25,000 distinct CDR3 sequences, 5.5% to 7% being singletons. The sample in question was PBMCs, obtained at surgery. These receptors were collected from a male donor with early-stage non-small cell lung cancer.

By share of the sample, this clonotype is medium-sized. The chain carries TRBV5-1 and TRBJ2-7, with TRBD2 matching over 7 bases. The germline V gene encodes CDR1 SGHRS and CDR2 YFSETQ. The CDR3 consists of 14 residues. Trimming cost V 4 bases and J 0 bases; bases outside gene matches: 4. The CDR3 coding sequence is TGCGCCAGCAGCCCAACTAGCGTCTCCTACGAGCAGTACTTC. It translates to CASSPTSVSYEQYF.

By share, this clonotype counts as medium-sized. This chain connects TRBV5-1 to TRBJ2-3; a weak D match, TRBD2 (6 bases). Germline CDR1 SGHRS, CDR2 YFSETQ. This CDR3 comprises 15 residues. With 6 bases removed from V and 1 base from J, the gap between germline ends came to 15 bases. The CDR3 protein is CASIPGRWGTDTQYF. As DNA, the CDR3 is TGCGCCAGCATCCCAGGGAGGTGGGGCACAGATACGCAGTATTTT.

The J gene is TRBJ2-3, the V gene TRBV6-1; 8 bases line up with TRBD1. This CDR3 is built from 15 residues. V dropped 6 bases and J dropped 2; count of bases not matched to a gene: 7. CDR1 is MNHNS and CDR2 is SASEGT in the germline V gene. The CDR3 DNA reads as TGTGCCAGCAGCATGGACAGGGCATCCACAGATACGCAGTATTTT. It yields the protein CASSMDRASTDTQYF.

This clonotype was found many times. The chain recombines TRBV5-6 with TRBJ2-3; TRBD1 agrees at 10 bases. The length of the CDR3 is 14 residues. With 5 bases clipped from V and 6 bases from J, the junction kept 6 bases outside the gene matches. Germline V gives CDR1 SGHDT, CDR2 YYEEEE. The CDR3 region is CASRRQGAKDTQYF. As DNA, the CDR3 is TGTGCCAGCAGAAGACAGGGGGCAAAGGATACGCAGTATTTT.

This clonotype appeared many times. J is TRBJ1-3 and V is TRBV30; D is ambiguous. From germline, CDR1 is GTSNPN and CDR2 SVGIG (reference sequence). This CDR3 region has 12 residues. Trimming took 7 bases from V and 1 from J, leaving 8 bases between them. The CDR3 loop reads CAFDRSGNTIYF. CDR3 coding DNA: TGTGCCTTCGATAGGTCTGGAAACACCATATATTTT. Supplemented by reference TRBV30 and TRBJ1-3, the full variable domain reads SQTIHQWPATLVQPVGSPLSLECTVEGTSNPNLYWYRQAAGRGLQLLFYSVGIGQISSEVPQNLSASRPQDRQFILSSKKLLLSDSGFYLCAFDRSGNTIYFGEGSWLTVV.

Judged by abundance, this clonotype is medium-sized. The chain combines TRBV10-3 with TRBJ1-2, with D uncertain. The CDR3 extends over 12 amino acids. Germline-derived CDR1 and CDR2 are ENHRY and SYGVKD. Trimming stripped 3 bases from V and 6 bases from J, with 8 bases between. The chain's CDR3 is CAISERRDGYTF. The CDR3 region has the DNA TGTGCCATCAGTGAACGTAGAGATGGCTACACCTTC.

In its sample, this clonotype was seen many times. In DNA, the CDR3 is TGTGCCAGCAGCCTTCATACTAGGCAGCCCCAGCATTTT. Translation gives CASSLHTRQPQHF. V and J are TRBV7-2 and TRBJ1-5; D is uncertain. From germline, CDR1 is SGHTA and CDR2 FQGNSA. V shed 5 bases and J shed 7 bases, with 12 bases lying between them. CDR3 size: 13 residues. Full variable domain (missing parts from reference TRBV7-2 and TRBJ1-5): GAGVSQSPSNKVTEKGKDVELRCDPISGHTALYWYRQSLGQGLEFLIYFQGNSAPDKSGLPSDRFSAERTGGSVSTLTIQRTQQEDSAVYLCASSLHTRQPQHFGDGTRLSIL.

This clonotype was detected ten times or more. The chain uses TRBV11-2 and TRBJ2-7; D unclear. V gave up 0 bases and J gave up 2 bases, with 11 bases separating them. From germline, CDR1 is SGHAT and CDR2 FQNNGV. CDR3 length: 15 residues. The chain's CDR3 is CASSLDLDGAYEQYV. For the CDR3, the DNA is TGTGCCAGCAGCTTAGATCTTGACGGAGCCTACGAGCAGTACGTC.

This clonotype was counted at least ten times. V and J are TRBV5-1 and TRBJ1-4, with D maybe TRBD1 (5 bases). The germline V and J ends were trimmed by 0 bases and 8 bases, with 11 bases remaining between them. Germline CDR1 reads SGHRS; CDR2 reads YFSETQ. This CDR3 is built from 14 residues. The CDR3 nucleotides read TGCGCCAGCAGCTTGGAGGCAGGGAGGGAAAAACTGTTTTTT. Amino acid sequence: CASSLEAGREKLFF.

The V gene is TRBV5-5, the J gene TRBJ2-5; perhaps TRBD2 as D (6 bases). V was clipped by 2 bases and J by 4 bases, with 12 bases between them. The CDR3 has 14 amino acids. The V gene's germline CDR1 is SGHKS and CDR2 YYEKEE (reference sequence). The CDR3 is CASSFSGDRETQYF. The CDR3 DNA is TGTGCCAGCAGCTTTTCGGGGGACCGAGAGACCCAGTACTTC.

This rearrangement joins TRBV10-2 to TRBJ1-4; D might be TRBD1 (5 bases). Germline-derived CDR1 and CDR2 are WSHSY and SAAADI. The CDR3 has 15 amino acids. V dropped 6 bases and J dropped 8 bases, with 19 bases sitting between them. CDR3 in DNA: TGCGCCAGCAGAGATTACAGGAGACTTTCGGAAAAACTGTTTTTT. Protein: CASRDYRRLSEKLFF.

This clonotype was counted a few times. The chain employs TRBV19 and TRBJ1-6; D not resolved. This CDR3 is built from 14 residues. Germline-derived CDR1 and CDR2 are LNHDA and SQIVND (reference sequence). Trimming removed 5 bases from V and 8 bases from J, with 13 bases in between. This chain's CDR3 is CASSSLNPDSPLHF. CDR3 coding DNA: TGTGCCAGTAGTTCGCTCAATCCGGATTCACCCCTCCACTTT.

The sample holds many counts of this clonotype. The V call is TRBV5-1, the J call TRBJ1-1, with TRBD1 as a possible D gene (6 bases). The ends were cut back, 4 bases at V and 7 bases at J, with 23 bases in the middle. The germline gives CDR1 SGHRS, CDR2 YFSETQ. The CDR3 has 16 residues. CDR3 amino acids: CASSGTGRNMEYEAFF. The DNA for the CDR3 is TGCGCCAGCAGCGGAACAGGGCGAAATATGGAATATGAAGCTTTCTTT.

This clonotype was observed at least ten times. The chain recombines TRBV28 with TRBJ1-1, with D unclear. Germline V gene data show CDR1 as MDHEN and CDR2 as SYDVKM. V lost 2 bases and J 10 bases, leaving 17 bases between the germline ends. The CDR3 spans 14 residues. The CDR3 nucleotides read TGTGCCAGCAGTTTACCCGGCAACCTGAACCCAGCTTTCTTT. Translation gives CASSLPGNLNPAFF. The entire variable domain, with the rest obtained from reference TRBV28 and TRBJ1-1, is as follows: DVKVTQSSRYLVKRTGEKVFLECVQDMDHENMFWYRQDPGLGLRLIYFSYDVKMKEKGDIPEGYSVSREKKERFSLILESASTNQTSMYLCASSLPGNLNPAFFGQGTRLTVV.

The sample holds many counts of this clonotype. The chain recombines TRBV5-1 with TRBJ1-3; D gene uncertain. The CDR3 totals 16 residues. Germline V lookup: CDR1 SGHRS, CDR2 YFSETQ. Between the trimmed V and J ends, which lost 1 base and 2 bases, there was a span of 13 bases. CDR3 region: CASSLNLGSTGNTIYF. The CDR3 nucleotides read TGCGCCAGCAGCTTGAATCTGGGGTCAACTGGAAACACCATATATTTT.

This clonotype was observed at least ten times. The gene calls are TRBV7-2 and TRBJ1-1; D may be TRBD1 (5 bases). The CDR3 loop spans 15 amino acids. Trimming shortened V by 0 bases and J by 5 bases, and 13 bases separated the two germline ends. Germline CDR1 reads SGHTA; CDR2 reads FQGNSA. The CDR3 region is CASSLATTAGTEAFF. The CDR3 DNA sequence: TGTGCCAGCAGCTTAGCAACGACAGCCGGGACTGAAGCTTTCTTT.

By share, this clonotype ranks as medium-sized. V and J are TRBV2 and TRBJ2-7; 8 nucleotides match TRBD2. V lost 3 bases to trimming and J lost 0 bases; unmatched junction nucleotides: 4. CDR1 and CDR2 (germline): SNHLY, FYNNEI. The length of the CDR3 is 15 residues. CDR3: CASSEYSGSSYEQYF. The CDR3 bases are TGTGCCAGCAGTGAGTACAGCGGGAGCTCCTACGAGCAGTACTTC.

This clonotype is deemed medium-sized (0.01 to 0.1%). J is TRBJ2-1 and V is TRBV20-1, with TRBD1 matching 8 bases. The germline V gene encodes CDR1 DFQATT and CDR2 SNEGSKA (reference sequence). The trim removed 0 bases at V and 8 bases at J, leaving 6 bases unmatched. The CDR3 is made up of 14 amino acids. CDR3 residues: CSARDRGLWYEQFF. For the CDR3, the DNA is TGCAGTGCTAGAGACAGGGGGCTGTGGTATGAGCAGTTCTTC.

This clonotype was observed many times. This chain links TRBV2 with TRBJ1-5, with 8 bases identical to TRBD1. Germline V gives CDR1 SNHLY, CDR2 FYNNEI. V shed 6 bases, J shed 4 bases, and the junction held 5 bases outside the gene matches. The CDR3 runs to 14 residues. CDR3 bases: TGTGCCAGCAGCGGTCAGGGGGCGAATCAGCCCCAGCATTTT. This sequence encodes CASSGQGANQPQHF.

The J gene is TRBJ2-7, the V gene TRBV10-3, with 9 bases identical to TRBD2. This CDR3 has 15 amino acids. V gave up 0 bases and J gave up 6 bases; unmatched junction bases: 6. CDR1 is ENHRY and CDR2 is SYGVKD in the germline V gene. CDR3 sequence (DNA): TGTGCCATCAGTGAGTCTGGAACTAGCGGGCGCGAGCAGTACTTC. Residues: CAISESGTSGREQYF.

A few counts support this clonotype. The rearrangement uses TRBV10-3 and TRBJ1-5, with D unresolved. The V end lost 0 bases, the J end lost 11 bases, and 17 bases lay between the germline ends. The CDR3 extends over 15 amino acids. Germline assignment: CDR1 ENHRY and CDR2 SYGVKD. This chain's CDR3 is CAISESGPSGRTQHF. The CDR3 DNA is TGTGCCATCAGTGAGTCGGGTCCTTCGGGGAGGACCCAGCATTTT.

The count of this clonotype is one. A single base separates this from a much larger clone, so it may be a read error. V is TRBV10-3 and J is TRBJ2-3; unclear D gene. Germline V CDR1 and CDR2: ENHRY, SYGVKD. The V end was cut by 6 bases, the J end by 2 bases, with 6 bases between. The CDR3 covers 12 residues. The CDR3 DNA reads TGTGCCATCAGCCTTACCACAGATACGCAGTATTTT. This sequence encodes CAISLTTDTQYF.

In its sample, this clonotype ranks as medium-sized. This chain links TRBV27 with TRBJ1-1; unclear D gene. V lost 8 bases and J lost 2, with 9 bases in between. Per the germline V gene, CDR1 is MNHEY and CDR2 is SMNVEV (reference sequence). CDR3 length: 12 amino acids. The CDR3 DNA reads TGTGCCAGCGGTCGGGTAAACACTGAAGCTTTCTTT. Translating it yields CASGRVNTEAFF.

This clonotype occurred a few times. The CDR3 loop is CASSPLGDTIYF. CDR3 nucleotide sequence: TGTGCCAGCAGTCCTCTCGGGGACACCATATATTTT. J is TRBJ1-3 and V is TRBV12-3 or TRBV12-4; D remains unclear. Trimming stripped 5 bases from V and 8 bases from J, with 10 bases between. This CDR3 has 12 residues.

This clonotype was detected many times. The V call is TRBV2, the J call TRBJ2-5, with D possibly TRBD2 on 6 matching bases. Germline values: CDR1 SNHLY, CDR2 FYNNEI. The CDR3 runs 13 residues. V lost 6 bases and J 2 bases, leaving 10 bases between the germline ends. The CDR3 loop is CASRRGRQETQYF. In nucleotides, the CDR3 is TGTGCCAGCAGACGGGGGAGACAAGAGACCCAGTACTTC.